The T cell receptor beta chain under discussion was sequenced for a study of T cell clones after liver transplantation. Study summary: Subjects received no induction therapy and standard immunosuppression until randomization at 12-24 months post-transplant. Timepoints were pre-transplant, pre-withdrawal, and after withdrawal was completed or failed.

Clones were read by immunoSEQ multiplex PCR, and TCRdb kept only the in-frame ones, dropping some. This repertoire shows some 59,000 clones, 60% to 75% found once; its top ten account for about 9.7%. The V end lost 6 bases, the J end lost 0 bases, and 9 bases lay between the germline ends. Germline V gene sequence: CDR1 SQVTM, CDR2 ANQGSEA. The CDR3 runs to 13 residues. Specimen: CD4+ T cells from blood, collected at the 22-month timepoint. The chain is built from TRBV29-1 and TRBJ2-4; D call uncertain. The receptor's source is a human patient who received a liver transplant. Some T cells may be the graft donor's. The CDR3 DNA is TGCAGCGTAAATGACATAGCCAAAAACATTCAGTACTTC. Protein sequence: CSVNDIAKNIQYF.